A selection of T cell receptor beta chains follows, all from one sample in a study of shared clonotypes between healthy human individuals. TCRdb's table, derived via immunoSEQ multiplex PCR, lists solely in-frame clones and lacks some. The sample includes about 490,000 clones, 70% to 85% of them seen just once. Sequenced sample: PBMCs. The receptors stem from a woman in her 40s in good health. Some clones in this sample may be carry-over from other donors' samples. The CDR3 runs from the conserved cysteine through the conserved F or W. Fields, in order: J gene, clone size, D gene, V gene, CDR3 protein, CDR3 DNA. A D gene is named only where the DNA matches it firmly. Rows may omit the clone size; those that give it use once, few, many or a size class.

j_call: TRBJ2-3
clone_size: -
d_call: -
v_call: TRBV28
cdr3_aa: CASVRGDADTQYF
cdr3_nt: TGTGCCAGCGTAAGGGGGGACGCAGATACGCAGTATTTT

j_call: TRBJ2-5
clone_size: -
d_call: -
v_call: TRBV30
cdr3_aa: CAWTVMRFQGEQYF
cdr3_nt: TGTGCCTGGACGGTGATGAGGTTTCAAGGGGAGCAGTACTTC

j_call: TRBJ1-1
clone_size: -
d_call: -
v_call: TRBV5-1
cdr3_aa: CASSLVTANTEAFF
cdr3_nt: TGCGCCAGCAGCTTGGTCACAGCGAACACTGAAGCTTTCTTT

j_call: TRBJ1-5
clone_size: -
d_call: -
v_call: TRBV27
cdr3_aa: CASKGVGWSNQPQHF
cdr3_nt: TGTGCCAGCAAGGGGGTGGGTTGGAGCAATCAGCCCCAGCATTTT

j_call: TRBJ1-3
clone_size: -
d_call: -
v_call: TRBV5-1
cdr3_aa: CASSPEAGNTIYF
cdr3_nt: TGCGCCAGCAGCCCGGAGGCTGGAAACACCATATATTTT

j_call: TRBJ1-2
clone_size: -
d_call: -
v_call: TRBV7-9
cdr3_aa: CASSLGGYNYGYTF
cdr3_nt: TGTGCCAGCAGCTTAGGGGGATATAACTATGGCTACACCTTC

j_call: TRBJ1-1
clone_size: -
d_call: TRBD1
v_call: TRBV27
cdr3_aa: CASSDRVTEAFF
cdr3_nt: TGTGCCAGCAGCGACAGGGTCACTGAAGCTTTCTTT

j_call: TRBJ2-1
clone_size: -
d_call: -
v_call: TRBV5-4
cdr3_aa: CASSLELRSSYNEQFF
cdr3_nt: TGTGCCAGCAGCTTGGAGCTGAGGAGCTCCTACAATGAGCAGTTCTTC

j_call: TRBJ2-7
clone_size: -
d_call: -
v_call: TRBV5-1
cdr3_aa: CASSPDGGGSYEQYF
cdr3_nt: TGCGCCAGCAGCCCCGACGGGGGCGGCTCCTACGAGCAGTACTTC

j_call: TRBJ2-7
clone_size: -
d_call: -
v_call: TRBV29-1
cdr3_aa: CSVTGGMEGSGDEQYF
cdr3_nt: TGCAGCGTTACCGGCGGGATGGAGGGCAGCGGCGACGAGCAGTACTTC

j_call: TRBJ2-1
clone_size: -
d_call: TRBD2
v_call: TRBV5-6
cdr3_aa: CASSRGSGRFHEQFF
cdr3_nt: TGTGCCAGCAGCCGCGGCAGCGGGAGATTTCATGAGCAGTTCTTC

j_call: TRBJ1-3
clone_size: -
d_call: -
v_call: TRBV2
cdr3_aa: CASQYRTYSGNTIYF
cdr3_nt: TGTGCCAGCCAGTACAGGACCTACTCTGGAAACACCATATATTTT

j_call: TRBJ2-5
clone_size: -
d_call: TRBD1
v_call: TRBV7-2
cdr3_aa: CASSLGQGDGETQYF
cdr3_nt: TGTGCCAGCAGCTTAGGGCAGGGGGACGGAGAGACCCAGTACTTC

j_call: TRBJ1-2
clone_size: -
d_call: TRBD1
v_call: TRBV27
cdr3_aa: CASSLLSGTGVNGYTF
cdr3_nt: TGTGCCAGCAGTTTATTGAGCGGGACAGGGGTTAATGGCTACACCTTC

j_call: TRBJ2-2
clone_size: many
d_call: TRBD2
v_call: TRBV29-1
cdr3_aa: CSVPRTSGSSTGELFF
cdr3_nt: TGCAGCGTCCCCAGGACTAGCGGGAGCTCCACCGGGGAGCTGTTTTTT

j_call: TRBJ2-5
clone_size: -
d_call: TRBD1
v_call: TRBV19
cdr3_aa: CASNDREETQYF
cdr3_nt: TGTGCCAGTAACGACAGGGAGGAGACCCAGTACTTC

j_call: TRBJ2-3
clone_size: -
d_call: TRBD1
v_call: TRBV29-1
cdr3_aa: CSVDHDRGPTDTQYF
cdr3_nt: TGCAGCGTCGACCACGACAGGGGGCCGACAGATACGCAGTATTTT

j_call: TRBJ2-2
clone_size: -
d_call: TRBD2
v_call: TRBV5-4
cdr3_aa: CASSLASGNTGELFF
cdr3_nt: TGTGCCAGCTCCCTGGCTAGCGGGAACACCGGGGAGCTGTTTTTT

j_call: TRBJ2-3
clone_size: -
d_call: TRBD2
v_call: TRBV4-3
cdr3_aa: CASSQATVAGGVTDTQYF
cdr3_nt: TGCGCCAGCAGCCAAGCAACGGTAGCGGGAGGGGTCACAGATACGCAGTATTTT

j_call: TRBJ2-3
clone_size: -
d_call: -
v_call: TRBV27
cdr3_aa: CASPLVEGDTQYF
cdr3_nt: TGTGCCAGCCCCCTGGTGGAGGGCGATACGCAGTATTTT

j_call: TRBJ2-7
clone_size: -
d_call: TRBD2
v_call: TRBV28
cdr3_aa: CASSASSGSGYEQYF
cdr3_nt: TGTGCCAGCAGTGCCTCTAGCGGGAGTGGGTACGAGCAGTACTTC

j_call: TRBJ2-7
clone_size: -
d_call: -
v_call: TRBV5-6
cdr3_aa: CASSLSRSDEQYF
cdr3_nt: TGTGCCAGCAGCTTGTCACGCTCGGACGAGCAGTACTTC

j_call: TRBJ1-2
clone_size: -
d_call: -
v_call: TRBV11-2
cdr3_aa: CASSLEMGLGGYTF
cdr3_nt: TGTGCCAGCAGCTTAGAGATGGGCTTAGGAGGCTACACCTTC

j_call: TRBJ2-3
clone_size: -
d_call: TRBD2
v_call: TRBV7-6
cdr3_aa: CASSTGTSGADTQYF
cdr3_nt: TGTGCCAGCAGCACCGGGACTAGCGGAGCAGATACGCAGTATTTT

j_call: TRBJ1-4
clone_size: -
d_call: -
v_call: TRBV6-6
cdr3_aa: CASSPGLQATNEKLFF
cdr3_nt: TGTGCCAGCAGTCCTGGACTCCAAGCAACTAATGAAAAACTGTTTTTT

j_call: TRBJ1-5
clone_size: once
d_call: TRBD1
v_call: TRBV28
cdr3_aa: CASSSQGANQPQHF
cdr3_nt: TGTGCCAGCAGTTCACAGGGGGCCAATCAGCCCCAGCATTTT

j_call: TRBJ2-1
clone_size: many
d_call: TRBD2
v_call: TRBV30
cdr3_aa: CAWSDSGRSPNEQFF
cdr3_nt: TGTGCCTGGAGTGATAGCGGGAGGAGTCCCAATGAGCAGTTCTTC

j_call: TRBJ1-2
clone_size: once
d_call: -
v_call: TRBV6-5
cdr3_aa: CASSYGTNYGYTF
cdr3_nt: TGTGCCAGCAGTTACGGGACTAACTATGGCTACACCTTC

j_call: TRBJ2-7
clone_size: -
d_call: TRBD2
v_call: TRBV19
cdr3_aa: CASSPQVAGYEQYF
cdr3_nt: TGTGCCAGTAGTCCCCAGGTAGCGGGGTACGAGCAGTACTTC

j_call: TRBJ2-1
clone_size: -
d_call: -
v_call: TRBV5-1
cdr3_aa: CASSLAGRISTYNEQFF
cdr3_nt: TGCGCCAGCAGCTTGGCTGGGCGGATCAGCACCTACAATGAGCAGTTCTTC

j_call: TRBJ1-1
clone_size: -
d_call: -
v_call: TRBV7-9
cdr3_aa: CASSVGQTNTEAFF
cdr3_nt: TGTGCCAGCAGCGTAGGACAGACGAACACTGAAGCTTTCTTT

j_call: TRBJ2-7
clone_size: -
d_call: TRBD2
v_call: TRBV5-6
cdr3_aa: CASSLARGSWSYEQYF
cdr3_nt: TGTGCCAGCAGCTTGGCCCGCGGGAGTTGGTCCTACGAGCAGTACTTC

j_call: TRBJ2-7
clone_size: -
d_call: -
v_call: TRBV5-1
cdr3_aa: CASRGPGSNYEQYF
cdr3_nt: TGCGCCAGCAGGGGCCCCGGGAGTAATTACGAGCAGTACTTC

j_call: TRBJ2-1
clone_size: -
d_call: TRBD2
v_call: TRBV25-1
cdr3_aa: CASSEIVLAEHNEQFF
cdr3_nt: TGTGCCAGCAGTGAAATAGTACTAGCGGAACACAATGAGCAGTTCTTC

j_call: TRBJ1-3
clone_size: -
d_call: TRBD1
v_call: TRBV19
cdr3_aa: CASSIPGGSGNTIYF
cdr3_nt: TGTGCCAGTAGTATCCCAGGGGGCTCTGGAAACACCATATATTTT

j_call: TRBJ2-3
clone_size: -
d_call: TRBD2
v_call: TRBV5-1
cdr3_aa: CASSLWGLAGSRTDTQYF
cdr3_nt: TGCGCCAGCAGCTTGTGGGGACTAGCGGGGTCCCGTACAGATACGCAGTATTTT

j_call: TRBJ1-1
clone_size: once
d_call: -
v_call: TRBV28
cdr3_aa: CASSPGIAPTTEAFF
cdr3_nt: TGTGCCAGCAGCCCCGGCATAGCCCCGACCACTGAAGCTTTCTTT

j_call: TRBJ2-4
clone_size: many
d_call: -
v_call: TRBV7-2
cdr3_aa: CASSLGRSPQFQYF
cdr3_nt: TGTGCCAGCAGCTTAGGCCGATCCCCACAGTTTCAGTACTTC

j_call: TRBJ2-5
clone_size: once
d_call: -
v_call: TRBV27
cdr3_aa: CASRPKETQYF
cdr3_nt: TGTGCCAGCAGACCTAAAGAGACCCAGTACTTC

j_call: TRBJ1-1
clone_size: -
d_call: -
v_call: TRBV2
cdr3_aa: CASSTTRGEAFF
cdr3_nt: TGTGCCAGCAGTACTACGCGGGGCGAAGCTTTCTTT

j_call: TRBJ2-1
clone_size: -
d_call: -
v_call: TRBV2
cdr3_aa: CASSEREGREFF
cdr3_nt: TGTGCCAGCAGTGAACGGGAAGGACGCGAGTTCTTC

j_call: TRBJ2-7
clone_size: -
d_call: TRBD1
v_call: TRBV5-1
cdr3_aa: CASSQGQSSPPTEQYF
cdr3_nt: TGCGCCAGCAGCCAGGGACAGTCCTCCCCCCCCACAGAGCAGTACTTC